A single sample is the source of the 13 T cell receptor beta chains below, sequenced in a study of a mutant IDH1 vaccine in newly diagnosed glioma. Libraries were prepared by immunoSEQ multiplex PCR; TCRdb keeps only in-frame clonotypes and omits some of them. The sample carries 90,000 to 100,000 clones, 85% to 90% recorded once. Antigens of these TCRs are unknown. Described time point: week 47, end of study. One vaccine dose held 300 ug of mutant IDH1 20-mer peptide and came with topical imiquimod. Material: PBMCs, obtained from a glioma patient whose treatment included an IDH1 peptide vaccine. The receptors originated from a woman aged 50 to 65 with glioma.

CDR3 DNA sequence: TGCGCCAGCAGCCAAGGAAAGACTAGCGGAGGGGGGACAGATACGCAGTATTTT. Translated, it gives CASSQGKTSGGGTDTQYF. This chain joins TRBV4-1 and TRBJ2-3; 9 bases match TRBD2. The trim removed 1 base at V and 3 bases at J, leaving 11 bases unmatched. This CDR3 region has 18 residues. CDR1 MGHRA and CDR2 YSYEKL come from the germline V gene.

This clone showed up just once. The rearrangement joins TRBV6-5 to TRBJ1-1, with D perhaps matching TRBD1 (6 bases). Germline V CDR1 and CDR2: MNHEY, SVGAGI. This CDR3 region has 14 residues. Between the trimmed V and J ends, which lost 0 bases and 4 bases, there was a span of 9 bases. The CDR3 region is CASSYSGAGTEAFF. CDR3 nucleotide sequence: TGTGCCAGCAGTTACTCGGGGGCCGGCACTGAAGCTTTCTTT.

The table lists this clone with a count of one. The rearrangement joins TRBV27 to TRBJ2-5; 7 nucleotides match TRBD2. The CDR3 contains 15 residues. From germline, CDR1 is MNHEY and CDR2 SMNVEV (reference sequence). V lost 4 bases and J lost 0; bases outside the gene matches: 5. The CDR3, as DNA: TGTGCCAGCAGTTCCAGCGGGAACCACCAAGAGACCCAGTACTTC. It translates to CASSSSGNHQETQYF.

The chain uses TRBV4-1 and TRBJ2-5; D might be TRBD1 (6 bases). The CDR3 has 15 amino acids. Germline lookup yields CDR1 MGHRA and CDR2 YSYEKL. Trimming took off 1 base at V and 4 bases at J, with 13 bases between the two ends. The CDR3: CASSQGSQGRETQYF. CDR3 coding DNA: TGCGCCAGCAGCCAAGGCTCACAGGGTCGAGAGACCCAGTACTTC.

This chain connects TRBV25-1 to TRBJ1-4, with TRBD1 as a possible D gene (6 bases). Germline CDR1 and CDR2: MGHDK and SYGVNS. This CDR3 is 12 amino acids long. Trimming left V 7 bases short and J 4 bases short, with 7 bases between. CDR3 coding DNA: TGTGCCAGCACACAGGGTAATGAAAAACTGTTTTTT. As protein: CASTQGNEKLFF.

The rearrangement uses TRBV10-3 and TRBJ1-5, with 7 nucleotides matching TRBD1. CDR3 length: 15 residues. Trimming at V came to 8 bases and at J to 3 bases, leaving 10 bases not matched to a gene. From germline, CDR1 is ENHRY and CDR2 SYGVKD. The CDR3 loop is CAIDGTAKLNQPQHF. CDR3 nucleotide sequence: TGTGCCATCGATGGGACAGCGAAACTCAATCAGCCCCAGCATTTT.

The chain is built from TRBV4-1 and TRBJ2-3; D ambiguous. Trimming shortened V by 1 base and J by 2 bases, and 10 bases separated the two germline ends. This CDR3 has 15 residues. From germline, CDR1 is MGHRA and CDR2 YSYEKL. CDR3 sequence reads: CASSQVGHFTDTQYF. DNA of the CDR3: TGCGCCAGCAGCCAAGTAGGGCACTTCACAGATACGCAGTATTTT.

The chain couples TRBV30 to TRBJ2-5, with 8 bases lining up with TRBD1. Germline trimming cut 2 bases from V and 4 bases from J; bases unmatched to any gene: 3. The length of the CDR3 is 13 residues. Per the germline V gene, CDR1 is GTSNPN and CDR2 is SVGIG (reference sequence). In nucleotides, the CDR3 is TGTGCCTGGAGTACGACAGGGGCAGAGACCCAGTACTTC. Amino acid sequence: CAWSTTGAETQYF. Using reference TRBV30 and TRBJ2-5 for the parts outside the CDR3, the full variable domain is SQTIHQWPATLVQPVGSPLSLECTVEGTSNPNLYWYRQAAGRGLQLLFYSVGIGQISSEVPQNLSASRPQDRQFILSSKKLLLSDSGFYLCAWSTTGAETQYFGPGTRLLVL.

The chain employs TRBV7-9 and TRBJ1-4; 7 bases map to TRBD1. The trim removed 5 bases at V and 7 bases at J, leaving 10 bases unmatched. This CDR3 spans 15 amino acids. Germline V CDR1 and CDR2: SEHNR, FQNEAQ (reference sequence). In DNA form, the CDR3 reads TGTGCCAGCAGCCCCCGGGGCAGGGGGGGTGAAAAACTGTTTTTT. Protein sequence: CASSPRGRGGEKLFF.

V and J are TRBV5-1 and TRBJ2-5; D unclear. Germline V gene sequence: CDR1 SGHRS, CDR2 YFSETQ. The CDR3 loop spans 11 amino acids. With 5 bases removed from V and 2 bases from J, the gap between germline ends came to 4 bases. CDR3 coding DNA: TGCGCCAGCAGGGGGCAAGAGACCCAGTACTTC. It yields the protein CASRGQETQYF.

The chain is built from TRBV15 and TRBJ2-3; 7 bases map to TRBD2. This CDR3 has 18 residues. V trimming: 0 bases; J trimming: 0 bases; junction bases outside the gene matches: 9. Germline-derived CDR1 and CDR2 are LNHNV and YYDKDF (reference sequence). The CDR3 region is CATSRDRLAPTSTDTQYF. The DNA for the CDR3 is TGTGCCACCAGCAGAGATAGACTAGCACCTACTAGCACAGATACGCAGTATTTT.

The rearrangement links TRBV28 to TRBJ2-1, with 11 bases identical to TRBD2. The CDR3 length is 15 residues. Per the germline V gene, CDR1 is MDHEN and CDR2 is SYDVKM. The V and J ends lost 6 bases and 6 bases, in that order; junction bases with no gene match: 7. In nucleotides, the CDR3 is TGTGCCAGCAGGGATTTAGCGGGAGGGGGCAATGAGCAGTTCTTC. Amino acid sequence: CASRDLAGGGNEQFF.

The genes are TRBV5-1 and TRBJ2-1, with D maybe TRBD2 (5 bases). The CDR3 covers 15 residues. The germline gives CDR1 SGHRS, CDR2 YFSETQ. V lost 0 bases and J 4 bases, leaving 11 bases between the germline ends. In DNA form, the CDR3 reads TGCGCCAGCAGCTTGGCGCAGCGAGGGTACAATGAGCAGTTCTTC. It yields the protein CASSLAQRGYNEQFF.